The sequence of this T cell receptor beta chain was determined in a study of shared clonotypes between healthy human individuals. Only one count was recorded for this clone. Its antigen is undetermined. General study results and limits: Shared clonotypes: 4.5% to 5% naive CD4, approximately 3.4% naive CD8, less than 2.5% memory CD4, 0.4% to 0.45% memory CD8.

Only in-frame clones appear in the TCRdb table, and some are missing; sequencing was by immunoSEQ multiplex PCR. Found here are more than 1,200,000 clones, approximately 98.5% of them singletons; the top ten hold roughly 0.36%. This CDR3 spans 15 amino acids. The ends were cut back, 0 bases at V and 3 bases at J, with 10 bases in the middle. Germline V gives CDR1 SGHRS, CDR2 YFSETQ. The genes are TRBV5-1 and TRBJ2-1; no firm D call. The source is a man aged 25 to 40 in good health. What was sequenced was naive CD4+ T cells sorted from blood. Subset noted: CD45RA+ positively selected. The CDR3 DNA is TGCGCCAGCAGCTTGGAAGCGAACTTCTACAATGAGCAGTTCTTC. Amino acids: CASSLEANFYNEQFF.